This T cell receptor beta chain was retrieved from a study of cytomegalovirus exposure and HLA in healthy donors. Regarding the study as a whole: Later work associated over 15,000 TCR beta sequences with HLA alleles at 0.05 false discovery rate.

Per the germline V gene, CDR1 is SGHAT and CDR2 is FQNNGV. Trimming removed 6 bases from V and 0 bases from J; junction bases left unmatched: 6. This CDR3 comprises 15 residues. PCR involved 60 Vbeta and 13 Jbeta primers. The method was immunoSEQ multiplex PCR; TCRdb's version includes in-frame clones alone and lacks a portion of them. Among around 50,000 clones listed, about two thirds were seen once. This clone has only a few counts. What it recognizes is unknown. The TCR comes from a woman aged 45-65 years in good health and CMV-seropositive. What was sequenced was PBMCs. The rearrangement joins TRBV11-2 to TRBJ2-3, with TRBD2 matching over 7 bases. The DNA of the CDR3 is TGTGCCAGCAGACAGGATAGCGGGAGCACAGATACGCAGTATTTT. Amino acid sequence: CASRQDSGSTDTQYF. Filled out from reference TRBV11-2 and TRBJ2-3, the complete variable domain reads EAGVAQSPRYKIIEKRQSVAFWCNPISGHATLYWYQQILGQGPKLLIQFQNNGVVDDSQLPKDRFSAERLKGVDSTLKIQPAKLEDSAVYLCASRQDSGSTDTQYFGPGTRLTVL.